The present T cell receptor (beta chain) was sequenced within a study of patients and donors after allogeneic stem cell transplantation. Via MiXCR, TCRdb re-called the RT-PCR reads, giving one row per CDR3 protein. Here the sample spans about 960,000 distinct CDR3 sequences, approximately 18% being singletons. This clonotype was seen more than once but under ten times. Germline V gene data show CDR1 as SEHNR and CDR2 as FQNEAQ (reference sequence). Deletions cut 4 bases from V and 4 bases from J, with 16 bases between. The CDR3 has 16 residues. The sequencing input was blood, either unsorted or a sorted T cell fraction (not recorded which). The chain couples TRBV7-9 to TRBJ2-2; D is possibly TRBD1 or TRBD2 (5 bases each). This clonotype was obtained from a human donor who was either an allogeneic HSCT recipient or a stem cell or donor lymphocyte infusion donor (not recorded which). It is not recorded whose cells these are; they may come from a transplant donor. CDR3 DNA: TGTGCCAGCAGCTCAGCGGCCAGGCAGGGCACCGGGGAGCTGTTTTTT. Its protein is CASSSAARQGTGELFF.